The 18 T cell receptor beta chains given below trace back to one sample, sequenced in a study of shared clonotypes between healthy human individuals. Clones were read by immunoSEQ multiplex PCR, and TCRdb kept only the in-frame ones, dropping some. The sample yields over 2,000,000 clones, approximately 92% seen once. CD45RO-negative, CCR7-selected cells formed the naive CD8 fraction, which excluded terminally differentiated effector memory CD45RA+ cells. The sequenced material came from naive CD8+ T cells from PBMCs. Every receptor here comes from a man between 18 and 29 years old in good health. Some clones in this sample may be carry-over from other donors' samples.

This chain uses TRBV7-9 with TRBJ1-4; D is ambiguous. Germline CDR1 and CDR2: SEHNR and FQNEAQ (reference sequence). With 4 bases removed from V and 8 bases from J, the gap between germline ends came to 17 bases. This CDR3 region has 15 residues. The CDR3 sequence: CASSSPDHPREKLFF. CDR3 DNA sequence: TGTGCCAGCAGCTCTCCAGATCATCCTCGGGAAAAACTGTTTTTT.

V gene TRBV7-9 combines with J gene TRBJ2-5, with 9 bases that match TRBD1. Trimming removed 6 bases from V and 5 bases from J; junction bases left unmatched: 4. Germline CDR1 and CDR2: SEHNR and FQNEAQ (reference sequence). The CDR3 contains 13 residues. The CDR3 region has the DNA TGTGCCAGCAGGTCGGGACAGGGCGAGACCCAGTACTTC. Its translation: CASRSGQGETQYF.

The rearrangement links TRBV28 to TRBJ1-4, with TRBD1 matching 7 bases. The length of the CDR3 is 17 residues. Germline CDR1 is MDHEN and CDR2 is SYDVKM. V shed 6 bases and J 0 bases; nucleotides not matched to a gene: 10. The CDR3 spells CASRLDREGATNEKLFF. CDR3 nucleotide sequence: TGTGCCAGCAGACTAGACAGGGAGGGAGCAACTAATGAAAAACTGTTTTTT.

The gene calls are TRBV28 and TRBJ2-5, with 8 bases matching TRBD2. The ends lost 8 bases at V and 1 base at J; junction bases unmatched: 9. This CDR3 has 15 residues. Germline lookup yields CDR1 MDHEN and CDR2 SYDVKM. CDR3 in amino acids: CASHAGGESQETQYF. Written as DNA, the CDR3 is TGTGCCAGCCACGCCGGGGGGGAAAGCCAAGAGACCCAGTACTTC.

The J gene is TRBJ2-5, the V gene TRBV10-3; TRBD2 aligns across 7 bases. J was trimmed by 4 bases and V by 2 bases; bases with no gene match: 13. The CDR3 is made up of 17 amino acids. Germline V gene lookup returns CDR1 ENHRY and CDR2 SYGVKD. The CDR3 here is CAISEDVGGSLGETQYF. In nucleotides, the CDR3 is TGTGCCATCAGTGAGGATGTCGGCGGGAGTCTTGGAGAGACCCAGTACTTC.

J is TRBJ2-7 and V is TRBV11-2; no reliable D call. Trimming took 2 bases from V and 3 from J, leaving 11 bases between them. The germline V gene has CDR1 SGHAT and CDR2 FQNNGV. The CDR3 runs to 14 residues. For the CDR3, the DNA is TGTGCCAGCAGCTTATTCTTGGCAGACTACGAGCAGTACTTC. Translation gives CASSLFLADYEQYF.

The chain is built from TRBV19 and TRBJ1-5; 11 positions agree with TRBD1. CDR3 size: 19 residues. Trimming at V came to 5 bases and at J to 1 base, leaving 13 bases not matched to a gene. Germline CDR1 LNHDA, CDR2 SQIVND (reference sequence). The CDR3: CASSPAGTGGIWSNQPQHF. The CDR3 DNA reads TGTGCCAGTAGTCCAGCAGGGACAGGGGGTATATGGAGCAATCAGCCCCAGCATTTT.

The chain combines TRBV28 with TRBJ1-1; no definite D call. The CDR3 extends over 12 amino acids. V was clipped by 5 bases and J by 3 bases, with 7 bases between them. In germline, CDR1 is MDHEN, CDR2 SYDVKM. The CDR3 region has the DNA TGTGCCAGCAGTGTACTGGACACTGAAGCTTTCTTT. It is translated as CASSVLDTEAFF.

The chain carries TRBV27 and TRBJ1-2, with a possible D match to TRBD1 (5 bases). CDR1 MNHEY and CDR2 SMNVEV come from the germline V gene (reference sequence). Between the trimmed V and J ends, which lost 5 bases and 8 bases, there was a span of 21 bases. This CDR3 contains 15 residues. CDR3 DNA sequence: TGTGCCAGCAGTCTCACCGGGACGGCCTTGGAGGGCTACACCTTC. This codes for CASSLTGTALEGYTF.

There are a few counts of this clone. The chain recombines TRBV10-1 with TRBJ1-1; 11 bases fit TRBD1. The CDR3 covers 14 residues. The germline V gene encodes CDR1 WNHNN and CDR2 SYGVQD (reference sequence). J was trimmed by 6 bases and V by 7 bases; bases with no gene match: 7. CDR3 coding DNA: TGCGCCAGCAATGCGGACAGGGGGCGGTCTGAAGCTTTCTTT. It codes for CASNADRGRSEAFF.

CDR3 coding DNA: TGTGCCAGCAGTTCCCGTGTGGGGGAGAGTGAGCAGTTCTTC. Its protein is CASSSRVGESEQFF. This rearrangement joins TRBV27 to TRBJ2-1; D is possibly TRBD1 or TRBD2 (5 bases each). V lost 4 bases, J lost 9 bases, and 16 bases lay in between. Germline V gene sequence: CDR1 MNHEY, CDR2 SMNVEV (reference sequence). The CDR3 is 14 amino acids.

About this clone: Other DNA variants within this sample encode the same CDR3. The genes are TRBV29-1 and TRBJ2-7; the D is unclear. Per the germline V gene, CDR1 is SQVTM and CDR2 is ANQGSEA. V was cut by 5 bases and J by 2 bases, with 4 bases left in between. The CDR3 loop spans 10 amino acids. CDR3 residues: CSVLTYEQYF. CDR3 DNA: TGCAGCGTTCTGACCTACGAGCAGTACTTC.

The chain employs TRBV27 and TRBJ1-1, with D tentatively TRBD1 (5 bases). The V gene's germline CDR1 is MNHEY and CDR2 SMNVEV (reference sequence). V was cut by 2 bases and J by 8 bases, with 12 bases left in between. The CDR3 has 13 residues. The CDR3 region is CASSLRGTGEAFF. The CDR3 region has the DNA TGTGCCAGCAGTTTACGGGGGACGGGGGAAGCTTTCTTT.

The J gene is TRBJ2-7, the V gene TRBV6-9; D perhaps matches TRBD1 (6 bases). The CDR3 sequence is 14 residues long. Per germline, CDR1 MNHGY and CDR2 SVAAGI. The V gene lost 3 bases and the J gene lost 3 bases, with 12 bases spanning the gap. CDR3: CASSYSWTDYEQYF. The DNA for the CDR3 is TGTGCCAGCAGTTACTCGTGGACAGACTACGAGCAGTACTTC.

This rearrangement joins TRBV5-4 to TRBJ2-1; 12 bases map to TRBD2. Germline lookup yields CDR1 SGHNT and CDR2 YYREEE (reference sequence). The CDR3 totals 19 residues. V lost 3 bases, J lost 0 bases, and 10 bases stayed unmatched. The CDR3 spells CASSSGLAGLRSSYNEQFF. CDR3 bases: TGTGCCAGCAGCTCGGGACTAGCGGGCCTCAGGAGCTCCTACAATGAGCAGTTCTTC.

The rearrangement uses TRBV7-9 and TRBJ1-6; 7 positions agree with TRBD1. This CDR3 region has 15 residues. CDR1 SEHNR and CDR2 FQNEAQ come from the germline V gene (reference sequence). With V trimmed by 5 bases and J by 3 bases, 4 bases remained unmatched. DNA for the CDR3: TGTGCCAGCAGCAAGGGGACAGACTATAATTCACCCCTCCACTTT. Amino acid sequence: CASSKGTDYNSPLHF.

The V and J genes are TRBV5-5 and TRBJ2-7; D tentatively fits TRBD1 or TRBD2 (5 bases each). The CDR3 has 13 amino acids. With 3 bases removed from V and 7 bases from J, the gap between germline ends came to 14 bases. Germline CDR1 and CDR2: SGHKS and YYEKEE (reference sequence). CDR3 coding DNA: TGTGCCAGCAGCTCCAGGGAGAAGTATGAGCAGTACTTC. The encoded protein is CASSSREKYEQYF.

The chain carries TRBV5-3 and TRBJ2-6; D possibly corresponds to TRBD1 (5 bases). TRBV5-3 falls under the ORF class, with uncertain function. The V and J ends lost 4 bases and 9 bases respectively, with 11 bases between them. The CDR3 spans 13 residues. The CDR3 is CARSPGQVNVLTF. CDR3 bases: TGTGCCAGAAGCCCCGGACAAGTCAACGTCCTGACTTTC.